This T cell receptor (beta chain) derives from a study of cytomegalovirus exposure and HLA in healthy donors (dated by TCRdb to 2016 to 2017). General notes on the study: According to an earlier analysis of a few hundred of the donors, about 180 million T cells yielded 120 million or so unique TCR beta sequences and 276 Gb of sequence data. About 300 gigabases of sequencing data and approximately 84 million unique TCR sequences were included in an early release covering about 700 HLA-typed donors. Of the roughly 400 genotyped donors, approximately 82% fell in the genetic ancestry cluster associated with self-reported Caucasian donors. The study aimed to test whether signatures of past pathogen exposure could be identified by cataloging public T cell receptors. The T cell repertoires of 666 subjects were profiled by immunosequencing and related to cytomegalovirus serostatus. In addition to the first cohort of roughly 670 subjects, a separate validation cohort of approximately 130 different subjects was used. To predict cytomegalovirus infection status, the study brought together high-throughput TCR immunosequencing, statistical association of individual TCRs with disease status, and machine learning. A later analysis re-examined previously published TCR beta repertoires from about 700 donors and added high-resolution HLA genotyping to investigate patterns of TCR occurrence. Rather than using new phenotypic data, the later analysis identified candidate immune exposures from TCR beta sequences and from how often those sequences occurred across donors. In an earlier analysis of roughly 540 of the donors, high-throughput TCR beta sequencing was used to judge whether each TCR beta V gene segment behaved as functional or pseudogenic. Alongside the repertoire data, information on donor age, sex, ethnicity and CMV serostatus was compiled. A later genetic analysis took genome-wide SNP genotypes for about three fifths of the 666 donors and used that subset as a discovery cohort. All discovery cohort repertoires had been generated using a single sequencing platform. HLA typing covered class I and class II loci at four-digit resolution. Typing coverage differed by locus: A, B, C, DRB1 and DQB1 were typed in about 620-630 donors, DQA1 in 522, DPA1 in some 570, and DPB1 in approximately 450. A few DR-DQ haplotypes were treated as single units for association and clustering because of strong linkage in the cohort. On average, around 240,000 unique TCR beta nucleotide sequences were sequenced per donor among 398 genotyped donors of the cohort, with 15% to 20% of those sequences being non-productive.

The library came from the immunoSEQ multiplex PCR assay. For the multiplex PCR, a mixture combining 60 forward primers for TCR Vbeta segments and 13 reverse primers for TCR Jbeta segments was used. The CDR3 region of rearranged TCR beta genes was amplified from genomic DNA with a multiplex PCR assay. The amplified TCR beta libraries were sequenced on the Illumina HiSeq System as 87-base-pair reads. The paper's processing steps were these. In a later analysis, around 80 million unique TCR beta chains were counted across the approximately 640 repertoires, and around 11 million of these chains were shared by at least two donors. Raw reads were error-corrected and collapsed into unique sequences with a nearest-neighbor algorithm that merged closely related sequences to remove PCR and sequencing errors. Alignment of CDR3 sequences to IMGT reference sequences was used to assign V, D and J gene segments. For a sequence to be retained, at least a six-nucleotide match to both a V gene segment and a J gene segment was required. A rearrangement counted as productive if the CDR3 had no stop codons and remained in frame with V and J, and every other rearrangement counted as non-productive. Following IMGT convention, CDR3 was defined as the stretch from the second conserved V-encoded cysteine up to the conserved J-encoded phenylalanine. The earlier analysis of fewer than 700 of the donors excluded sequences that lacked an unambiguous match to a single V gene segment. An earlier analysis of several hundred of the donors called V segments functional above 56.7% productive rearrangements and segregating when the between-donor standard deviation exceeded 5%. A statistical classification framework was built for diagnosing cytomegalovirus status from the catalog of TCR beta chain sequences. In a later analysis, TCR nucleotide sequences were compared against IMGT/GENE-DB human TR gene sequences so that V and J genes could be assigned. Using the TCRdist pipeline, a later analysis assigned CDR3 sequences along with most-parsimonious VDJ recombination scenarios. In a later analysis, each TCR beta chain was defined by its CDR3 amino acid sequence together with its V-gene family, and reads lacking a unique V-gene family were excluded. To address suspected cross-contamination and a sequencing artifact, a later analysis removed over 500 highly shared, low-generation-probability nucleotide sequences. A later analysis calculated a clonal expansion index for each public chain from normalized within-repertoire ranks of inferred template counts. In a later analysis, generation probabilities were computed using a VDJ recombination model fitted to out-of-frame rearrangements, and the results were checked against IGoR. A later analysis scored TCR-TCR, TCR-HLA and TCR-CMV co-occurrence with hypergeometric tests, applying a repertoire-size bias correction to TCR pairs. To estimate false discovery rates, a later analysis permuted the HLA or CMV assignments 20 times. In a later analysis, co-occurring TCRs were grouped using DBSCAN, with TCRdist sequence similarity added in when clustering inside HLA-allele-positive subsets. Co-occurrence clustering excluded repertoires with fewer than 30,000 or more than 120,000 public chains, plus five with anomalous nucleotide sharing. TCRdb's version of the immuneACCESS table is confined to in-frame rearrangements and falls short of the full clone set. An unresolved V gene accounts for under half of the shortfall where checked; the remainder is of unknown origin. V, J and clone size reflect that table, while D and trimming were determined from the DNA. Counted in this sample were about 130,000 clones; roughly 85% of them appeared once. 15% to 25% of the sample is held by the ten biggest clonotypes.

Regarding this clone: The antigen this receptor binds is unknown. No much larger clonotype is one base removed from it; base qualities were not supplied.

General conclusions and limits of the study: The study listed 150 to 200 TCR beta chains as associated with cytomegalovirus. Because HLA typing was missing for some donors at each locus, association tests included only the typed subset. A group of highly shared sequence variants was considered likely to be a technical artifact of the sequencing pipeline. A later analysis associated 16,951 TCR beta sequences with specific HLA alleles at a false discovery rate of 0.05. Compared with the roughly 710-donor mean, donors in an Asian-associated ancestry cluster had fewer N-insertions in productive TCRs, according to a later genetic analysis. Correlated functional status among segregating V segments might be attributable to linkage disequilibrium, but an unknown experimental factor could not be ruled out. In vitro tests confirmed that three of the cytomegalovirus-associated TCR beta chains recognize cytomegalovirus antigens. Because counts were too low, more than 15 rarely observed V segments, including chromosome 9 orphons, were excluded from the earlier analysis of some 540 of the donors. In a later analysis, HLA-associated TCR beta chains showed more clonal expansion and lower generation probabilities than non-associated chains that were equally common. A later analysis reported that several top co-occurrence clusters appeared linked to parvovirus B19, influenza, CMV and Epstein-Barr virus. In a later analysis, the rate of TCR association differed among HLA loci, with DRB1 alleles having the most associated TCRs and HLA-C alleles having the fewest. When HLA alleles, especially DR and DQ, strongly co-occurred, TCR associations were difficult to assign to individual alleles. Most CMV-associated TCR beta chains appeared to be HLA-restricted in a later analysis, and the HLA associations seemed to be driven largely by CMV exposure. Only TCR beta chains were sequenced in this cohort, and the absence of alpha or paired-chain data limited detectable features. A later genetic analysis associated a missense DCLRE1C variant with V-gene and J-gene trimming of TCR beta chains, and an independent cohort replicated the association. In an earlier analysis of more than 450 of the donors, most TCR beta V segments were observed in productive rearrangements about 90% or about 30% of the time, broadly matching IMGT annotations. Some IMGT-functional V segments, including TRBV6-2 and TRBV6-3, could not be told apart with the 87-base-pair reads, so those segments were excluded. A further reported finding was that TCR beta sequences accurately predicted the HLA-A and HLA-B alleles for most subjects in the first cohort. While some public TCRs were present in many individuals, most TCR sequences turned up only very rarely across donors. It was suggested by the authors that the approach could potentially be generalized to other disease states and immunological phenotypes. For the cohort, immune exposure information was limited to CMV serostatus. In both the original and validation cohorts, the classifier was reported to diagnose cytomegalovirus status with high specificity and sensitivity. Presence/absence analyses assumed roughly uniform sequencing depth across donors, an assumption that may not hold.

The cohort comprised 670 or so healthy bone marrow donors. Cohort members were all nominally healthy when sampled, although unrecorded immune exposures were likely present. The donor was CMV seropositive and belonged to the group of over 250 seropositive cohort members. A peripheral blood sample was provided by each donor, and peripheral blood mononuclear cells were used for TCR beta sequencing. The Qiagen DNeasy Blood Extraction Kit was used to extract genomic DNA from the blood cell samples. V is clipped by 4 bases and J by 0 bases, and the sequence between their germline boundaries is 19 bases long. CDR1 and CDR2, looked up from the germline V gene, are SGHDT and YYEEEE. The CDR3 numbers 18 residues from cysteine through phenylalanine. This entry keeps only the CDR3 DNA: 54 bases, framed from base 1.

The source material was PBMCs. The sequence derives from a man aged 18-30 years in good health and CMV-seropositive. The rearranged segments are TRBV5-6 and TRBJ1-4, with the D gene call left open. The CDR3 has the sequence CASSPGSVRATTNEKLFF. The DNA sequence is TGTGCCAGCAGCCCGGGGAGTGTTAGAGCTACAACTAATGAAAAACTGTTTTTT.